This T cell receptor (beta chain) came from a study of OX40 agonist ivuxolimab in advanced cancers. About the full investigation: Ivuxolimab, which targeted the costimulatory receptor OX40 (CD134), was an agonistic, fully human IgG2 monoclonal antibody. Intravenous ivuxolimab was administered to patients every 2 weeks at six dose levels: 0.01, 0.1, 0.3, 1.5, 3 and 10 mg/kg. Of the roughly 51 patients in dose escalation, about 20 had hepatocellular carcinoma, some 15 had melanoma, 9 had renal cell carcinoma and 9 had head and neck cancer. A male proportion of approximately 83% and a mean age of approximately 61 years, ranging from 23 to 79, were recorded for the dose-escalation cohort. Patients were allowed to have had prior anti-PD-1, anti-PD-L1 or anti-CTLA-4 therapy, and approximately 40% of the dose-escalation patients had previously received checkpoint inhibitors. Partial responses occurred in three dose-escalation patients: two with cutaneous melanoma and one with hepatocellular carcinoma. Peripheral TCRbeta sequencing aimed to test whether ivuxolimab altered TCR sequence diversity and caused clonal T-cell expansion. The monotherapy dose-escalation portion (N ≈ 50 patients) of the phase I ivuxolimab trial is reported in the paper.

Genomic DNA was extracted from sorted cells for sequencing of the TCRbeta CDR3 region. The immunoSEQ Assay was used for sequencing of TCRbeta CDR3 regions. This immuneACCESS table, as held by TCRdb, lists in-frame sequences with V and J called but not all clones. Of the missing ones, under half trace to an unresolved V gene in checked studies; the others have no known cause. Present in this sample are fewer than 70,000 clones, about 91% of which were seen just once. The ten largest clonotypes hold roughly 12% of the sample. Patients with autoimmune disease history or receiving systemic immunosuppression were excluded from the trial. Peripheral blood for TCR sequencing was drawn from every dose cohort at baseline, at cycle 4 day 1 and at cycle 7 day 1. Samples were obtained from an open-label, multicenter, first-in-human phase I dose-escalation trial of ivuxolimab. Adults with locally advanced or metastatic head and neck squamous cell, hepatocellular, melanoma or renal cell carcinoma were enrolled in the trial. Before TCR sequencing, CD4+ T cells and CD8+ T cells from peripheral blood were sorted into separate populations.

The CDR3 runs 15 residues from the cysteine to the phenylalanine. CDR1 and CDR2, looked up from the germline V gene (reference sequence), are MNHEY and SMNVEV. The paper as a whole reports these results and caveats: At doses from 0.1 to 3.0 mg/kg, clonal expansion was seen in both CD4+ and CD8+ blood T cells between baseline and week 6. On average, CD8+ T cells showed more expanded clones than CD4+ T cells after ivuxolimab. Low levels of normalized T-cell clonal expansion were also seen in some nonresponding patients. In the 0.1-3.0 mg/kg groups, partial responders were among the patients with the lowest normalized peripheral clonal expansion, particularly in CD8+ T cells. Antigen specificity was not determined for the clonally expanded peripheral T cells.

With regard to this clone: The antigen this receptor binds is unknown. The limits of the CDR3 on the DNA are not certain, so only TCRdb's listed CDR3 is given.

The rearrangement joined TRBV27 to TRBJ2-2; the D call in the table, TRBD1, was not verified against the DNA. This sequence originates from an adult with an advanced solid tumor such as melanoma, head and neck, liver or kidney cancer. The sequenced sample was CD4+ or CD8+ T cells sorted from blood, obtained in a trial of the OX40 agonist ivuxolimab. The CDR3 here reads CASSSSPGGMGELFF.